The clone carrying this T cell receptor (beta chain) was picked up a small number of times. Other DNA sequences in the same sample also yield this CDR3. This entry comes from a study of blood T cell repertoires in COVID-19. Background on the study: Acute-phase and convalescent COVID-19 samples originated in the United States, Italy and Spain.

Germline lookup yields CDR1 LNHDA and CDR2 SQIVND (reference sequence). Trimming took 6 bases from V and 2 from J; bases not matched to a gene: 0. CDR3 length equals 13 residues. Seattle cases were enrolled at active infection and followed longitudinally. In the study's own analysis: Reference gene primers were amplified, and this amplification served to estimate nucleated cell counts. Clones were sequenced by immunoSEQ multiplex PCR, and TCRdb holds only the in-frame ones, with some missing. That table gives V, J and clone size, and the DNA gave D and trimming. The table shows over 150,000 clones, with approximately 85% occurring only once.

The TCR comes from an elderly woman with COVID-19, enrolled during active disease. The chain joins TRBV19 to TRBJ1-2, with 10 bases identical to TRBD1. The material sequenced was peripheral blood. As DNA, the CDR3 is TGTGCCAGTAGGACAGGGGGCAACTATGGCTACACCTTC. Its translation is CASRTGGNYGYTF.